These 19 T cell receptor beta chains were sequenced from one sample in a study of shared clonotypes between healthy human individuals. Clones were sequenced by immunoSEQ multiplex PCR, and TCRdb holds only the in-frame ones, with some missing. Of hundreds of thousands of clones listed, around 77% are singletons. The specimen was PBMCs. All receptors come from a woman aged 35 to 49 in good health. Some clones in this sample may be carry-over from other donors' samples.

The sample holds a few counts of this clone. The same CDR3 is also encoded by other DNA sequences in this sample. This chain connects TRBV30 to TRBJ1-2; the match to TRBD1 covers 8 bases. Unmatched junction bases numbered 1, after V lost 5 bases and J lost 5 bases. The CDR3 length is 11 residues. CDR1 is GTSNPN and CDR2 is SVGIG in the germline V gene (reference sequence). The CDR3 is CAWGTGYGYTF. DNA for the CDR3: TGTGCCTGGGGGACAGGATATGGCTACACCTTC.

V is TRBV6-5 and J is TRBJ2-2, with no clear D. The germline V gene has CDR1 MNHEY and CDR2 SVGAGI. V lost 7 bases to trimming and J lost 6 bases, with 18 bases between them. This CDR3 has 15 amino acids. CDR3 residues: CASTQSWGRSGELFF. The CDR3 DNA follows: TGTGCCAGCACCCAGAGCTGGGGAAGGTCCGGGGAGCTGTTTTTT.

The chain joins TRBV7-2 to TRBJ2-3; D might be TRBD2 (5 bases). Germline assignment: CDR1 SGHTA and CDR2 FQGNSA. The ends were cut back, 1 base at V and 0 bases at J, with 11 bases in the middle. This CDR3 has 16 amino acids. The CDR3 region has the DNA TGTGCCAGCAGCTTAGAGGCGGGTGCAAGCACAGATACGCAGTATTTT. Translating gives CASSLEAGASTDTQYF.

Turning to this clone: This CDR3 is also generated by other DNA sequences in the sample. The chain has TRBV10-1 and TRBJ2-7, with D possibly TRBD2 on 5 matching bases. The germline V gene encodes CDR1 WNHNN and CDR2 SYGVQD (reference sequence). The CDR3 is made up of 11 amino acids. V was cut by 8 bases and J by 5 bases, with 10 bases left in between. CDR3 in amino acids: CASQGSDEQYF. For the CDR3, the DNA is TGCGCCAGCCAAGGGAGTGACGAGCAGTACTTC.

The V call is TRBV5-1, the J call TRBJ2-5, with D tentatively TRBD2 (5 bases). Germline lookup yields CDR1 SGHRS and CDR2 YFSETQ. The CDR3 extends over 13 amino acids. V gave up 2 bases and J gave up 5 bases, with 10 bases separating them. The CDR3 loop reads CASSLVASETQYF. The CDR3 region has the DNA TGCGCCAGCAGCTTAGTAGCGTCGGAGACCCAGTACTTC.

V is TRBV28 and J is TRBJ2-1; no clear D gene. Germline V CDR1 and CDR2: MDHEN, SYDVKM. This CDR3 region has 14 residues. The V and J ends lost 8 bases and 2 bases respectively, with 13 bases between them. This CDR3 is CASVFGATYNEQFF. The CDR3 nucleotides are TGTGCCAGCGTATTCGGAGCCACCTACAATGAGCAGTTCTTC.

The chain is built from TRBV6-5 and TRBJ1-1, with TRBD1 matching 8 bases. This CDR3 comprises 13 residues. Per the germline V gene, CDR1 is MNHEY and CDR2 is SVGAGI. The J segment lost 3 bases and the V segment lost 9 bases, leaving 6 bases of the junction unmatched. DNA for the CDR3: TGTGCCAGTTCGACAGGGGAGGACACTGAAGCTTTCTTT. It translates to CASSTGEDTEAFF.

The chain couples TRBV6-1 to TRBJ1-2, with 7 bases lining up with TRBD1. CDR1 is MNHNS, CDR2 SASEGT, per germline. The CDR3 is made up of 14 amino acids. The V and J ends lost 5 bases and 7 bases, in that order; junction bases with no gene match: 10. CDR3 DNA: TGTGCCAGCAGTTCCTCTGGGACAGAGACTGGCTACACCTTC. Protein product: CASSSSGTETGYTF.

This clone appeared a few times. V gene TRBV27 combines with J gene TRBJ2-6; D is perhaps TRBD2 (5 bases). Trimming shortened V by 2 bases and J by 4 bases, and 18 bases separated the two germline ends. The CDR3 runs 18 residues. CDR1 and CDR2 (germline): MNHEY, SMNVEV (reference sequence). DNA for the CDR3: TGTGCCAGCAGTTTAATTAGCCCTAGCAACTTAGGGGCCAACGTCCTGACTTTC. This gives the protein CASSLISPSNLGANVLTF.

This clone was seen a handful of times. The chain links TRBV7-6 to TRBJ1-1; TRBD1 might be the D (6 bases). The CDR3 covers 16 residues. Germline CDR1 is SGHVS and CDR2 is FNYEAQ. V dropped 0 bases and J dropped 1 base, with 12 bases sitting between them. The CDR3 nucleotides read TGTGCCAGCAGCTTAGCACCCACAGGGCCGAACACTGAAGCTTTCTTT. This encodes CASSLAPTGPNTEAFF.

This clone has more than one count but fewer than ten. The chain carries TRBV10-3 and TRBJ2-5; 12 bases match TRBD2. Trimming cost V 4 bases and J 5 bases; bases outside gene matches: 8. CDR1 and CDR2 from the germline V gene are ENHRY and SYGVKD. The CDR3 consists of 16 residues. The CDR3 loop reads CAISAASGRASETQYF. Written as DNA, the CDR3 is TGTGCCATCAGTGCAGCTAGCGGGAGGGCCTCCGAGACCCAGTACTTC.

V and J are TRBV6-4 and TRBJ2-7, with TRBD2 as a possible D gene (5 bases). The CDR3 covers 14 residues. V lost 5 bases and J 2 bases, leaving 13 bases between the germline ends. Germline V gene data show CDR1 as MRHNA and CDR2 as SNTAGT. CDR3 sequence: CASSSGRPPYEQYF. The CDR3 DNA reads as TGTGCCAGCAGTAGTGGGAGACCCCCCTACGAGCAGTACTTC.

V usage is TRBV11-3 and J usage is TRBJ2-3, with a weak D call TRBD2 (6 bases). The CDR3 has 15 residues. Germline V gives CDR1 SGHNT, CDR2 YENEEA. Trimming took off 5 bases at V and 2 bases at J, with 14 bases between the two ends. The CDR3 reads CASSLTRQTTDTQYF. CDR3 in DNA: TGTGCCAGCAGCCTGACTAGACAGACCACAGATACGCAGTATTTT.

Regarding this clone: This likely stems from a read error, as it lies one base from a far larger clone. This specimen includes other DNA sequences encoding the same CDR3. This chain uses TRBV7-6 with TRBJ1-4; weak D call: TRBD1 (5 bases). This CDR3 is 14 amino acids long. Germline loops: CDR1 SGHVS, CDR2 FNYEAQ. V was shortened by 2 bases and J by 3 bases, with 7 bases between the two germline ends. For the CDR3, the DNA is TGTGCCAGCAGCTTAAGGGGTCCTAATGAAAAACTGTTTTTT. It is translated as CASSLRGPNEKLFF.

In the case of this clone: A far larger clone is just one base off, so this is likely a read error. This sequence joins TRBV5-4 and TRBJ2-2; the D call may be TRBD1 or TRBD2 (6 bases each). CDR1 SGHNT and CDR2 YYREEE come from the germline V gene (reference sequence). The CDR3 length is 15 residues. The CDR3 bases are TGTGTCAGCAGCTTGCAGGGGAGGAGCACCGGGGAGCTGTTTTTT. Translated: CVSSLQGRSTGELFF.

J is TRBJ1-4 and V is TRBV19; possible D gene TRBD1, 5 bases. Trimming left V 5 bases short and J 5 bases short, with 12 bases between. The CDR3 length is 14 residues. The germline CDR1 and CDR2 sequences are LNHDA and SQIVND (reference sequence). CDR3 loop: CASSRGGENEKLFF. CDR3 nucleotide sequence: TGTGCCAGTAGTCGAGGAGGGGAGAATGAAAAACTGTTTTTT. The whole variable domain, filled in from reference TRBV19 and TRBJ1-4, reads DGGITQSPKYLFRKEGQNVTLSCEQNLNHDAMYWYRQDPGQGLRLIYYSQIVNDFQKGDIAEGYSVSREKKESFPLTVTSAQKNPTAFYLCASSRGGENEKLFFGSGTQLSVL.

As regards this clone: A read error may be the cause here, since a much bigger clone is one base away. In the same sample, other DNA sequences code for this CDR3. The chain has TRBV5-5 and TRBJ1-4, with 8 bases identical to TRBD1. This CDR3 has 15 amino acids. After removal of 3 bases from V and 0 bases from J, the junction contained 1 base not matched to a gene. Germline loops: CDR1 SGHKS, CDR2 YYEKEE (reference sequence). As DNA, the CDR3 is TGTGCCAGCAGCTCACAGGGGGCAACTAATGAAAAACTGTTTTTT. Protein sequence: CASSSQGATNEKLFF.

V usage is TRBV10-3 and J usage is TRBJ2-1; possible D gene TRBD2, 6 bases. Per germline, CDR1 ENHRY and CDR2 SYGVKD. The CDR3 consists of 15 residues. V was trimmed by 3 bases and J by 4 bases, leaving 13 bases between them. The CDR3 DNA sequence: TGTGCCATCAGTGAAACCGGGACTGGATACAATGAGCAGTTCTTC. This encodes CAISETGTGYNEQFF.

The V gene is TRBV15, the J gene TRBJ1-1, with a tentative D call TRBD1 (6 bases). Between the trimmed V and J ends, which lost 1 base and 6 bases, there was a span of 9 bases. This CDR3 contains 13 residues. CDR1 LNHNV and CDR2 YYDKDF come from the germline V gene (reference sequence). The CDR3 protein is CATSRVKGAEAFF. The DNA of the CDR3 is TGTGCCACCAGCAGAGTGAAGGGGGCTGAAGCTTTCTTT. Full variable domain (outside the CDR3, taken from reference TRBV15 and TRBJ1-1): DAMVIQNPRYQVTQFGKPVTLSCSQTLNHNVMYWYQQKSSQAPKLLFHYYDKDFNNEADTPDNFQSRRPNTSFCFLDIRSPGLGDTAMYLCATSRVKGAEAFFGQGTRLTVV.